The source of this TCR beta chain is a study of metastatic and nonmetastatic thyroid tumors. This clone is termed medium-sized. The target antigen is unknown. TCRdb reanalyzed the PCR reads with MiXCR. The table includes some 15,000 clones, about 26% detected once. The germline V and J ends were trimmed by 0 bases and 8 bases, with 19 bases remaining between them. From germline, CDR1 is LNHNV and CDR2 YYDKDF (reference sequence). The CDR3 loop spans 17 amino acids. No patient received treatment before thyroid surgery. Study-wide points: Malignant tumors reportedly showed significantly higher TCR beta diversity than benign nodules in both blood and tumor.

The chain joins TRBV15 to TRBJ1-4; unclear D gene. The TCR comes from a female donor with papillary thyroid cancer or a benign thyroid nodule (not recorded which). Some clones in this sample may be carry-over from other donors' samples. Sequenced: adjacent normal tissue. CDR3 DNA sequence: TGTGCCACCAGCAGAGATACCGGGCAGGTTTTGAAAGAAAAACTGTTTTTT. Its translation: CATSRDTGQVLKEKLFF.